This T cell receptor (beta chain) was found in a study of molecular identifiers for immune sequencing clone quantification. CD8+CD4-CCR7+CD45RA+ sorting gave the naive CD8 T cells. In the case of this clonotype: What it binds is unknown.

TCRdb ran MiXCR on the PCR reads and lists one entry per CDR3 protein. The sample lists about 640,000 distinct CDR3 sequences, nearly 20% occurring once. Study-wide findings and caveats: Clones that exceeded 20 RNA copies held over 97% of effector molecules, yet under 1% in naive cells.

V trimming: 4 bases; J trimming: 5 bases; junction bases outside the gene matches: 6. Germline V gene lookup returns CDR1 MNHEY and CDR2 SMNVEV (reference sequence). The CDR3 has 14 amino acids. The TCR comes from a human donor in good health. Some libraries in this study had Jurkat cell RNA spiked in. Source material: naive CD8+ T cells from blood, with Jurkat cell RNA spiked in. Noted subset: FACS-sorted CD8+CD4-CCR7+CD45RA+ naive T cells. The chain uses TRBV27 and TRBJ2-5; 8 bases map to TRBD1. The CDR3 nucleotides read TGTGCCAGCAGTTGGCAGGGGGCGCGGGAGACCCAGTACTTC. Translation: CASSWQGARETQYF.